The sequence of this T cell receptor (beta chain) was determined in a study of sequential checkpoint blockade in melanoma. Profiling relied on immunoSEQ multiplex PCR, and the TCRdb table lists in-frame clones only, not all of them. The sample records 27,000 or so clones, roughly 80% being singletons. V lost 3 bases and J lost 5; bases outside the gene matches: 6. Germline lookup yields CDR1 SGDLS and CDR2 YYNGEE. This CDR3 has 14 amino acids. Treatment here: randomized to nivolumab then ipilimumab (arm A) or the reverse (arm B). DNA-damaging chemotherapy had not been given to any patient beforehand. This material consisted of CD8+ T cells sorted from blood (inferred from file names), taken from a patient given nivolumab and ipilimumab in sequence. The rearrangement links TRBV9 to TRBJ2-7; 9 bases are shared with TRBD2. The clonotype originates from a human donor with melanoma. The CDR3 DNA reads TGTGCCAGCAGCGGCCTAGCGGGGAATCACGAGCAGTACTTC. Amino acid sequence: CASSGLAGNHEQYF.